The 30 T cell receptor beta chains reported below all come from one sample, sequenced in a study of low-dose radiotherapy and immunotherapy resistance in tumors. Time point of the sample: before trial treatment. With TRAV- and TRBV-specific primers, first-strand cDNA was made, covering the alpha and beta chains. With a V-primer adapter and a constant-region primer, TCRs were amplified for about 20 PCR cycles. MiXCR, run by TCRdb on the reads, gives a single entry per CDR3 protein. Among more than 85,000 distinct CDR3 sequences, more than 8.5% were seen once, and the ten largest hold around 0.98%. The source material was PBMCs, sampled before treatment. The receptors come from a male donor with prostate cancer.

Points on this clonotype: Being one base from a much bigger clone, this may be a read error. The chain uses TRBV28 and TRBJ2-7; D possibly corresponds to TRBD1 (6 bases). CDR3 length: 16 amino acids. Germline V lookup: CDR1 MDHEN, CDR2 SYDVKM. This CDR3 is CASSFGMGRGAYEQCF. CDR3 nucleotides: TGTGCCAGCAGTTTTGGGATGGGCAGGGGAGCCTACGAGCAGTGCTTC.

This clonotype was recorded at least ten times. The CDR3 sequence is CASSVFGNAGELFF. CDR3 sequence (DNA): TGTGCCAGCAGTGTCTTCGGGAATGCCGGGGAGCTGTTTTTT. The V call is TRBV2, the J call TRBJ2-2; possibly TRBD2 for D (5 bases). This CDR3 is 14 amino acids long. Between the trimmed V and J ends, which lost 4 bases and 6 bases, there was a span of 12 bases. Germline lookup yields CDR1 SNHLY and CDR2 FYNNEI.

This clonotype has at least ten counts. The rearrangement uses TRBV3-1 and TRBJ2-4; D gene unclear. V shed 10 bases and J shed 0 bases, with 10 bases lying between them. The CDR3 is 13 amino acids. CDR1 LGHDT and CDR2 YNNKEL come from the germline V gene (reference sequence). In DNA form, the CDR3 reads TGTGCCACCCGTACAGAAGCCAAAAACATTCAGTACTTC. It translates to CATRTEAKNIQYF.

This clonotype was seen repeatedly, ten times or more. The V call is TRBV27, the J call TRBJ2-1; 11 bases align to TRBD2. The CDR3 has 15 amino acids. Germline CDR1 and CDR2: MNHEY and SMNVEV (reference sequence). V trimming: 3 bases; J trimming: 6 bases; junction bases outside the gene matches: 4. The CDR3 here is CASSLTSGNLNEQFF. DNA for the CDR3: TGTGCCAGCAGTTTGACTAGCGGGAACCTCAATGAGCAGTTCTTC.

This clonotype has at least ten counts. This chain links TRBV18 with TRBJ1-6, with TRBD1 identical over 7 bases. V gave up 0 bases and J gave up 10 bases; unmatched junction bases: 0. CDR3 length equals 13 residues. From germline, CDR1 is KGHSH and CDR2 LQKENI. CDR3 DNA: TGTGCCAGCTCACCACCGACAGGGTCACCCCTCCACTTT. Amino acids: CASSPPTGSPLHF. The whole variable domain, filled in from reference TRBV18 and TRBJ1-6, reads NAGVMQNPRHLVRRRGQEARLRCSPMKGHSHVYWYRQLPEEGLKFMVYLQKENIIDESGMPKERFSAEFPKEGPSILRIQQVVRGDSAAYFCASSPPTGSPLHFGNGTRLTVT.

This clonotype was seen ten or more times. The V and J genes are TRBV3-1 and TRBJ2-7; 7 bases are shared with TRBD1. The germline gives CDR1 LGHDT, CDR2 YNNKEL (reference sequence). J lost 2 bases, V lost 4 bases, and 5 bases had no gene match. The CDR3 sequence is 14 residues long. The CDR3 loop reads CASSRSGQTYEQYF. The CDR3 DNA sequence: TGTGCCAGCAGCCGGTCGGGACAGACCTACGAGCAGTACTTC.

This clonotype was found many times. The V call is TRBV7-9, the J call TRBJ1-1, with D unclear. V was clipped by 1 base and J by 4 bases, with 7 bases between them. Germline CDR1 and CDR2: SEHNR and FQNEAQ (reference sequence). CDR3 length: 13 amino acids. The CDR3 protein is CASSLGTSTEAFF. For the CDR3, the DNA is TGTGCCAGCAGCTTAGGTACCTCCACTGAAGCTTTCTTT.

Concerning this clonotype: It differs at one base from a far larger clone, so likely a read error. V gene TRBV5-3 combines with J gene TRBJ2-7; D unresolved. TRBV5-3 is an ORF, and what it does is uncertain. V lost 8 bases to trimming and J lost 7 bases, with 16 bases between them. The CDR3 has 12 residues. The DNA for the CDR3 is TGTGCCAGCAGTCTTTCCTACAATGAGCAGTACTTC. Translated, it gives CASSLSYNEQYF.

This clonotype came up many times. This chain links TRBV20-1 with TRBJ2-1, with a possible D match to TRBD2 (5 bases). V lost 0 bases to trimming and J lost 7 bases, with 16 bases between them. Looked up from germline, CDR1 is DFQATT and CDR2 is SNEGSKA (reference sequence). The CDR3 runs to 15 residues. The CDR3 coding sequence is TGCAGTGCTAGAGATTCGAGACTACTTACGAATGAGCAGTTCTTC. It specifies CSARDSRLLTNEQFF.

This clonotype showed up many times. The gene calls are TRBV10-3 and TRBJ2-7, with D possibly TRBD1 on 5 matching bases. CDR1 is ENHRY, CDR2 SYGVKD, per germline. V gave up 4 bases and J gave up 6 bases, with 16 bases separating them. The CDR3 contains 14 residues. In nucleotides, the CDR3 is TGTGCCATCAGTGGGCAGGGCATGTCGGGCGAGCAGTACTTC. It translates to CAISGQGMSGEQYF.

Many counts were recorded for this clonotype. This chain links TRBV11-2 with TRBJ2-1; D not resolved. V was clipped by 6 bases and J by 8 bases, with 11 bases between them. There are 12 residues in the CDR3. The germline V gene has CDR1 SGHAT and CDR2 FQNNGV. The CDR3 nucleotides are TGTGCCAGCAGTCCTACTCTTCATGAGCAGTTCTTC. It is translated as CASSPTLHEQFF.

This clonotype came up many times. The rearrangement uses TRBV19 and TRBJ2-5; a weak D match, TRBD1 (5 bases). In germline, CDR1 is LNHDA, CDR2 SQIVND (reference sequence). The CDR3 is 14 residues long. V gave up 1 base and J gave up 0 bases, with 6 bases separating them. CDR3 nucleotides: TGTGCCAGTAGTATAGGGACAAACCAAGAGACCCAGTACTTC. It translates to CASSIGTNQETQYF.

In its sample, this clonotype was seen once. With only one base between it and a far larger clone, this is likely a read error. The gene calls are TRBV28 and TRBJ2-1; 12 bases are shared with TRBD2. J lost 10 bases, V lost 2 bases, and 6 bases had no gene match. This CDR3 contains 15 residues. Germline V lookup: CDR1 MDHEN, CDR2 SYDVKM. The CDR3: CASSLGTSGRREQFF. The DNA of the CDR3 is TGTGCCAGCAGTTTAGGTACTAGCGGGAGGCGGGAGCAGTTCTTC.

In its sample, this clonotype was seen many times. The CDR3 sequence is CATSGSARNEQFF. DNA of the CDR3: TGTGCCACCAGTGGATCCGCCCGGAATGAGCAGTTCTTC. The chain recombines TRBV24-1 with TRBJ2-1; D remains ambiguous. CDR1 and CDR2 from the germline V gene are KGHDR and SFDVKD. The CDR3 consists of 13 residues. V lost 5 bases to trimming and J lost 7 bases, with 11 bases between them.

This clonotype appeared many times. The V and J genes are TRBV9 and TRBJ2-1; D unclear. The CDR3 extends over 13 amino acids. The germline CDR1 and CDR2 sequences are SGDLS and YYNGEE. The V end lost 0 bases, the J end lost 4 bases, and 5 bases lay between the germline ends. This CDR3 reads CASSVEGYNEQFF. Written as DNA, the CDR3 is TGTGCCAGCAGCGTAGAAGGGTACAATGAGCAGTTCTTC.

This clonotype was observed at least ten times. The rearrangement joins TRBV13 to TRBJ2-7; D might be TRBD2 (6 bases). V was clipped by 5 bases and J by 2 bases, with 13 bases between them. The CDR3 length is 14 residues. The V gene's germline CDR1 is PRHDT and CDR2 FYEKMQ (reference sequence). CDR3 nucleotide sequence: TGTGCCAGCAGCCCTCGCGGGGAGCCCTACGAGCAGTACTTC. As protein: CASSPRGEPYEQYF. The complete variable domain, with remaining parts taken from reference TRBV13 and TRBJ2-7, reads AAGVIQSPRHLIKEKRETATLKCYPIPRHDTVYWYQQGPGQDPQFLISFYEKMQSDKGSIPDRFSAQQFSDYHSELNMSSLELGDSALYFCASSPRGEPYEQYFGPGTRLTVT.

Many counts were recorded for this clonotype. The rearrangement uses TRBV4-3 and TRBJ1-2, with D unresolved. Germline lookup yields CDR1 LGHNA and CDR2 YSLEER. This CDR3 comprises 18 residues. Trimming pared 2 bases from V and 2 bases from J, leaving 21 bases between. CDR3 in DNA: TGCGCCAGCAGCCAAAGGATGGACGGGAAAATGGGGAACTATGGCTACACCTTC. Its protein is CASSQRMDGKMGNYGYTF.

At least ten counts were recorded for this clonotype. V is TRBV29-1 and J is TRBJ1-1; the D is unclear. The CDR3 has 12 residues. Trimming stripped 0 bases from V and 6 bases from J, with 8 bases between. Per germline, CDR1 SQVTM and CDR2 ANQGSEA. CDR3 in DNA: TGCAGCGTTGAAGATCGGAGGGCTGAAGCTTTCTTT. Residues: CSVEDRRAEAFF.

This clonotype was counted many times. V gene TRBV7-2 combines with J gene TRBJ2-5; TRBD1 aligns across 9 bases. CDR1 is SGHTA, CDR2 FQGNSA, per germline. J was trimmed by 3 bases and V by 5 bases; bases with no gene match: 7. The CDR3 spans 15 residues. CDR3 amino acids: CASSRRTGDEETQYF. DNA of the CDR3: TGTGCCAGCAGCCGCAGGACAGGGGATGAAGAGACCCAGTACTTC.

This clonotype showed up many times. This chain joins TRBV30 and TRBJ2-2; 11 nucleotides line up with TRBD1. The CDR3 is 14 amino acids. The V gene's germline CDR1 is GTSNPN and CDR2 SVGIG (reference sequence). Trimming removed 3 bases from V and 5 bases from J; junction bases left unmatched: 2. CDR3 residues: CAWRGTGGTGELFF. The CDR3 region has the DNA TGTGCCTGGAGGGGGACAGGGGGAACCGGGGAGCTGTTTTTT.

The table lists this clonotype with many counts. The rearrangement uses TRBV2 and TRBJ2-2, with D possibly being TRBD2 (6 bases). V lost 9 bases to trimming and J lost 1 base, with 18 bases between them. Germline assignment: CDR1 SNHLY and CDR2 FYNNEI. The CDR3 runs 16 residues. CDR3 DNA sequence: TGTGCCAGTCGACTCGAGGGGCGGGGGAACACCGGGGAGCTGTTTTTT. Protein product: CASRLEGRGNTGELFF.

This clonotype was recorded many times. The chain has TRBV12-3 or TRBV12-4 and TRBJ2-2; D is unclear. This CDR3 has 14 amino acids. Deletions cut 6 bases from V and 1 base from J, with 9 bases between. The CDR3 DNA sequence: TGTGCCAGCAGCCGGACGGAGAACACCGGGGAGCTGTTTTTT. It encodes CASSRTENTGELFF.

For this clonotype: This may stem from a read error, because a much larger clone lies one nucleotide away. This chain links TRBV1 with TRBJ2-2; TRBD1, the D gene given by the table, was not confirmed from the DNA. TRBV1 is noted as a pseudogene. The CDR3 contains 17 residues. The CDR3 bases are TGCGCCAGCAGCCAAAAGGGACACTCAACGGACACCGAGGAGCTGTTTTTT. Protein product: CASSQKGHSTDTEELFF.

The J gene is TRBJ2-5, the V gene TRBV12-3 or TRBV12-4; D ambiguous. The CDR3 is 11 amino acids. V was cut by 4 bases and J by 5 bases, with 5 bases left in between. CDR3 region: CASSSLETQYF. The CDR3 DNA follows: TGTGCCAGCAGTTCGTTGGAGACCCAGTACTTC.

In regard to this clonotype: Given a far larger clone just one base away, this is likely a sequencing read error. The chain uses TRBV28 and TRBJ2-1, with 9 bases fitting TRBD2. This CDR3 region has 18 residues. Per germline, CDR1 MDHEN and CDR2 SYDVKM. With V trimmed by 4 bases and J by 10 bases, 20 bases remained unmatched. CDR3 DNA: TGTGCCAGCAGTTCCCCGGGTAGCGGGAGTCTCGGATCCTACGAGCAGTTCTTC. Translated: CASSSPGSGSLGSYEQFF.

For this clonotype: This likely traces to a read error, being one base from a far larger clone. V usage is TRBV10-3 and J usage is TRBJ2-7; D not certain. Trimming pared 6 bases from V and 7 bases from J, leaving 19 bases between. The germline V gene has CDR1 ENHRY and CDR2 SYGVKD. This CDR3 is built from 14 residues. The CDR3 spells CAIRGGGSYNEQYF. In DNA, the CDR3 is TGTGCCATCAGAGGCGGCGGCTCCTACAATGAGCAGTACTTC.

The table lists this clonotype with many counts. This sequence joins TRBV28 and TRBJ2-5; perhaps TRBD1 as D (6 bases). Trimming shortened V by 3 bases and J by 3 bases, and 14 bases separated the two germline ends. This CDR3 comprises 15 residues. Germline CDR1 reads MDHEN; CDR2 reads SYDVKM. The CDR3 bases are TGTGCCAGCAGTTTGTACCAGGGGTGGGAAGAGACCCAGTACTTC. This sequence encodes CASSLYQGWEETQYF.

This clonotype was counted at least ten times. This rearrangement joins TRBV7-2 to TRBJ1-4, with D possibly matching TRBD1 (6 bases). V was pared by 5 bases and J by 8 bases, with 12 bases between. CDR1 and CDR2 from the germline V gene are SGHTA and FQGNSA. CDR3 size: 13 residues. The DNA for the CDR3 is TGTGCCAGCAGCATACAGGGTAGAGAAAAACTGTTTTTT. Protein sequence: CASSIQGREKLFF.

Many counts were recorded for this clonotype. The chain employs TRBV9 and TRBJ2-3, with 7 bases that match TRBD1. Per germline, CDR1 SGDLS and CDR2 YYNGEE. Trimming took 4 bases from V and 2 from J; bases not matched to a gene: 4. The CDR3 has 14 amino acids. CDR3 protein: CASSHGTATDTQYF. The DNA of the CDR3 is TGTGCCAGCAGCCACGGGACAGCCACAGATACGCAGTATTTT.

This clonotype occurred a few times. The chain combines TRBV5-3 with TRBJ2-3; D possibly uses TRBD1 or TRBD2 (5 bases each). TRBV5-3 is designated an ORF whose function remains uncertain. The CDR3 runs to 11 residues. With 8 bases removed from V and 3 bases from J, the gap between germline ends came to 7 bases. DNA of the CDR3: TGTGCCAGTTGGGGGACAGATACGCAGTATTTT. It encodes CASWGTDTQYF.